This T cell receptor (beta chain) was sequenced for a study of T cells in Graves' hyperthyroidism and ophthalmopathy. In this sample, this clonotype turned up many times. Its antigen is not known. Uncontrolled infection, other autoimmune disease, pregnancy or lactation barred patients from enrollment. Fresh peripheral blood, 10 ml, was the source of the PBMCs. The CDR3 contains 13 residues. The germline V gene has CDR1 DFQATT and CDR2 SNEGSKA (reference sequence). V was pared by 6 bases and J by 2 bases, with 13 bases between. RNA transcripts provided the source from which TCR beta CDR3 regions were amplified. HTBI primers drove first-round RT-PCR of the TCR CDR3. TCRdb ran MiXCR on the multiplex PCR reads and lists one entry per CDR3 protein. The table lists hundreds of thousands of distinct CDR3 sequences, around 39% of them singletons. General study results and limits: Ophthalmopathy was distinguished from stable hyperthyroidism by 13 V-J signatures. Blood also showed most of the thyroid clonotypes that were expanded above 0.001.

This receptor was identified in a young man with Graves' hyperthyroidism. Material for sequencing was blood. V is TRBV20-1 and J is TRBJ1-2, with no clear D. The CDR3 DNA reads as TGCAGTGCCAAAGACGGTGAAAACTATGGCTACACCTTC. It is translated as CSAKDGENYGYTF.